This T cell receptor beta chain was recovered during a study of T cell responses to AZD1222 COVID-19 vaccine. This CDR3 region has 11 residues. CDR1 is MNHEY, CDR2 SVGAGI, per germline. The germline V and J ends were trimmed by 11 bases and 3 bases, with 10 bases remaining between them. Here immunoSEQ multiplex PCR was the method, and the copy in TCRdb shows in-frame clones only, minus some. There are about 120,000 clones in the sample; more than 85% occur only once, and under 5.5% lies in the top ten. Sequences were derived from peripheral blood, sampled on day 0 of AZD1222 vaccination. This clonotype was obtained from an adult in good health. The chain uses TRBV6-5 and TRBJ1-1; no clear D gene. The CDR3 region has the DNA TGTGCCGCAGCGGACCACACTGAAGCTTTCTTT. It encodes CAAADHTEAFF.